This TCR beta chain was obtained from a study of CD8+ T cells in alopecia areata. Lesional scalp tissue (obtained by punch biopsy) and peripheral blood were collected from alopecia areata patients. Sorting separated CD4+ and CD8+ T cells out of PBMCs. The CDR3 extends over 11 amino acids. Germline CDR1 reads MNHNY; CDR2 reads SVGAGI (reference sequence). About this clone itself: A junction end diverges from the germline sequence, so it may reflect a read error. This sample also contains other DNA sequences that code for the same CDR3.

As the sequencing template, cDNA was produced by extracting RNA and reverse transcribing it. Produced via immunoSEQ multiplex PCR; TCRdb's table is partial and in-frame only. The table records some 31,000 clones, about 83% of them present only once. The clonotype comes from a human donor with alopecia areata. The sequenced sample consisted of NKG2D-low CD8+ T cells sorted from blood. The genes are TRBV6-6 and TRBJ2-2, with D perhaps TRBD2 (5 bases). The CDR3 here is CASRRAGELFF. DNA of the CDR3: TGTGCCAGCAGGCGGGCCGGGGAGCTGTTCTTT.